A selection of T cell receptor beta chains follows, all from one sample in a study of PD-L1 blockade in urothelial cancer. Some clones are missing from TCRdb's copy, which holds only in-frame ones; the method was immunoSEQ multiplex PCR. The sample carries tens of thousands of clones, approximately 80% recorded once. The source was PBMCs, collected around atezolizumab (anti-PD-L1) treatment. The source is a man between 65 and 85 years old with urothelial cancer. CDR3s include the opening cysteine and the closing phenylalanine or tryptophan. D genes are given only for firm matches. Size tells how often a clone was seen (once, few, many) or the class of an expanded clone, and some rows leave it out.

j_gene: TRBJ1-1
d_gene: -
v_gene: TRBV4-1
abundance: -
CDR3aa: CASSQEITGFVGEAFF
CDR3nt: TGCGCCAGCAGCCAAGAAATTACAGGGTTTGTAGGTGAAGCTTTCTTT

j_gene: TRBJ2-3
d_gene: -
v_gene: TRBV2
abundance: -
CDR3aa: CASRQGEPTDTQYF
CDR3nt: TGTGCCAGCCGTCAGGGCGAGCCTACAGATACGCAGTATTTT

j_gene: TRBJ1-2
d_gene: -
v_gene: TRBV28
abundance: -
CDR3aa: CASSLETDYTF
CDR3nt: TGTGCCAGCAGTTTAGAGACAGACTACACCTTC

j_gene: TRBJ2-7
d_gene: TRBD2
v_gene: TRBV19
abundance: once
CDR3aa: CASRFASGMGEQYF
CDR3nt: TGTGCCAGTAGGTTTGCAAGCGGGATGGGCGAGCAGTACTTC

j_gene: TRBJ1-2
d_gene: -
v_gene: TRBV29-1
abundance: few
CDR3aa: CSVREFSYTF
CDR3nt: TGCAGCGTTCGGGAATTCAGCTACACCTTC

j_gene: TRBJ1-1
d_gene: -
v_gene: TRBV11-2
abundance: -
CDR3aa: CASSLDAGATRAFF
CDR3nt: TGTGCCAGCAGCTTAGATGCGGGGGCTACGCGGGCTTTCTTT

j_gene: TRBJ2-7
d_gene: -
v_gene: TRBV27
abundance: -
CDR3aa: CASSPEVPTYEQYF
CDR3nt: TGTGCCAGCAGTCCAGAAGTTCCCACCTACGAGCAGTACTTC

j_gene: TRBJ2-3
d_gene: -
v_gene: TRBV5-6
abundance: -
CDR3aa: CASSLEGRPTDTQYF
CDR3nt: TGTGCCAGCAGCTTGGAAGGGAGACCGACAGATACGCAGTATTTT

j_gene: TRBJ2-2
d_gene: -
v_gene: TRBV11-2
abundance: -
CDR3aa: CASSLDRSTGELFF
CDR3nt: TGTGCCAGCAGCTTAGACCGGAGCACCGGGGAGCTGTTTTTT

j_gene: TRBJ2-5
d_gene: TRBD2
v_gene: TRBV5-4
abundance: -
CDR3aa: CASSRPQREKETQYF
CDR3nt: TGTGCCAGCAGCCGTCCTCAGCGGGAGAAAGAGACCCAGTACTTC

j_gene: TRBJ2-2
d_gene: TRBD2
v_gene: TRBV15
abundance: -
CDR3aa: CATSSPRTSGISGELFF
CDR3nt: TGTGCCACCAGCAGCCCAAGGACTAGCGGGATCTCCGGGGAGCTGTTTTTT

j_gene: TRBJ1-1
d_gene: -
v_gene: TRBV11-3
abundance: few
CDR3aa: CASSLVQSEAFF
CDR3nt: TGTGCCAGCAGCTTAGTACAGAGCGAAGCTTTCTTT

j_gene: TRBJ1-2
d_gene: -
v_gene: TRBV4-3
abundance: few
CDR3aa: CASSQFRKDYGYTF
CDR3nt: TGCGCCAGCAGCCAGTTCAGGAAAGATTATGGCTACACCTTC

j_gene: TRBJ2-5
d_gene: -
v_gene: TRBV28
abundance: -
CDR3aa: CASSLTGTQETQYF
CDR3nt: TGTGCCAGCAGCCTCACAGGGACCCAAGAGACCCAGTACTTC

j_gene: TRBJ1-3
d_gene: -
v_gene: TRBV7-8
abundance: -
CDR3aa: CASLMGQGRSGNTIYF
CDR3nt: TGTGCCAGCTTAATGGGCCAGGGCCGTTCTGGAAACACCATATATTTT

j_gene: TRBJ2-3
d_gene: -
v_gene: TRBV9
abundance: -
CDR3aa: CASSVTVYSSTDTQYF
CDR3nt: TGTGCCAGCAGCGTCACGGTTTATTCTAGCACAGATACGCAGTATTTT

j_gene: TRBJ1-4
d_gene: -
v_gene: TRBV7-9
abundance: -
CDR3aa: CASSLEGAKQTNEKLFF
CDR3nt: TGTGCCAGCAGCTTAGAAGGGGCAAAACAGACTAATGAAAAACTGTTTTTT

j_gene: TRBJ2-1
d_gene: -
v_gene: TRBV5-1
abundance: few
CDR3aa: CASRTSGVAYNEQFF
CDR3nt: TGCGCCAGCAGAACATCGGGAGTAGCCTACAATGAGCAGTTCTTC

j_gene: TRBJ1-2
d_gene: -
v_gene: TRBV6-6
abundance: -
CDR3aa: CASSNREKGYTF
CDR3nt: TGTGCCAGCAGTAACAGGGAGAAAGGCTACACCTTC

j_gene: TRBJ1-5
d_gene: TRBD1
v_gene: TRBV5-5
abundance: -
CDR3aa: CASSSGQASNQPQHF
CDR3nt: TGTGCCAGCAGCAGCGGACAGGCTAGCAATCAGCCCCAGCATTTT

j_gene: TRBJ1-1
d_gene: -
v_gene: TRBV6-4
abundance: -
CDR3aa: CASSRGINTEAFF
CDR3nt: TGTGCCAGCAGCAGGGGAATAAACACTGAAGCTTTCTTT

j_gene: TRBJ1-5
d_gene: -
v_gene: TRBV5-1
abundance: -
CDR3aa: CASSISGIQPQHF
CDR3nt: TGCGCCAGCAGCATCTCGGGAATACAGCCCCAGCATTTT

j_gene: TRBJ2-7
d_gene: TRBD2
v_gene: TRBV7-6
abundance: medium-sized
CDR3aa: CASSSLGSGSESYF
CDR3nt: TGTGCCAGCAGCTCCCTTGGTAGCGGGAGCGAGTCGTACTTC

j_gene: TRBJ2-3
d_gene: -
v_gene: TRBV11-2
abundance: -
CDR3aa: CASSSVPDTQYF
CDR3nt: TGTGCCAGCAGCTCCGTTCCAGATACGCAGTATTTT

j_gene: TRBJ2-7
d_gene: -
v_gene: TRBV5-4
abundance: -
CDR3aa: CASSQDSTRVYEQYF
CDR3nt: TGTGCCAGCAGCCAGGACTCCACCCGGGTCTACGAGCAGTACTTC

j_gene: TRBJ2-3
d_gene: -
v_gene: TRBV5-6
abundance: -
CDR3aa: CASSGGGGSTDTQYF
CDR3nt: TGTGCCAGCAGCGGTGGTGGAGGTTCTACAGATACGCAGTATTTT

j_gene: TRBJ1-1
d_gene: TRBD1
v_gene: TRBV7-2
abundance: -
CDR3aa: CASTSRGRTEAFF
CDR3nt: TGTGCCAGCACGTCCAGGGGGCGGACTGAAGCTTTCTTT

j_gene: TRBJ1-5
d_gene: TRBD1
v_gene: TRBV2
abundance: -
CDR3aa: CASSRTGGSNQPQHF
CDR3nt: TGTGCCAGCAGCCGGACAGGGGGAAGTAATCAGCCCCAGCATTTT

j_gene: TRBJ2-1
d_gene: -
v_gene: TRBV19
abundance: -
CDR3aa: CASSPLAGIASNEQFF
CDR3nt: TGTGCCAGTAGTCCTCTCGCGGGGATCGCGTCAAATGAGCAGTTCTTC

j_gene: TRBJ2-7
d_gene: -
v_gene: TRBV19
abundance: -
CDR3aa: CASSRGYEQYF
CDR3nt: TGTGCCAGTTCCAGGGGTTACGAGCAGTACTTC

j_gene: TRBJ2-1
d_gene: -
v_gene: TRBV6-4
abundance: -
CDR3aa: CASSGEEGNEQFF
CDR3nt: TGTGCCAGCAGTGGCGAGGAGGGGAATGAGCAGTTCTTC

j_gene: TRBJ2-7
d_gene: -
v_gene: TRBV4-2
abundance: -
CDR3aa: CASSQDLPGPYEQYF
CDR3nt: TGTGCCAGCAGCCAAGATCTGCCAGGGCCCTACGAGCAGTACTTC

j_gene: TRBJ2-5
d_gene: TRBD2
v_gene: TRBV25-1
abundance: once
CDR3aa: CASTGTSGRGGETQYF
CDR3nt: TGTGCCAGCACCGGGACTAGCGGGAGGGGGGGAGAGACCCAGTACTTC

j_gene: TRBJ2-1
d_gene: TRBD1
v_gene: TRBV25-1
abundance: few
CDR3aa: CASSARTGSYNEQFF
CDR3nt: TGTGCCAGCAGTGCCCGGACAGGCAGTTACAATGAGCAGTTCTTC

j_gene: TRBJ2-5
d_gene: TRBD2
v_gene: TRBV5-4
abundance: -
CDR3aa: CASSLDLAGGDRQETQYF
CDR3nt: TGTGCCAGCAGCTTGGATCTAGCGGGAGGGGATAGACAAGAGACCCAGTACTTC

j_gene: TRBJ2-1
d_gene: TRBD2
v_gene: TRBV5-4
abundance: -
CDR3aa: CASSLAGGNEQFF
CDR3nt: TGTGCCAGCAGCTTAGCGGGAGGGAATGAGCAGTTCTTC

j_gene: TRBJ2-1
d_gene: TRBD2
v_gene: TRBV28
abundance: -
CDR3aa: CASSPGLAGIYNEQFF
CDR3nt: TGTGCCAGCAGTCCGGGACTAGCGGGAATATACAATGAGCAGTTCTTC

j_gene: TRBJ2-4
d_gene: TRBD2
v_gene: TRBV30
abundance: -
CDR3aa: CAWSDPLREGEGGNIQYF
CDR3nt: TGTGCCTGGAGTGATCCGTTGCGGGAGGGCGAGGGGGGAAACATTCAGTACTTC

j_gene: TRBJ1-2
d_gene: -
v_gene: TRBV27
abundance: -
CDR3aa: CASSLGQNYGYTF
CDR3nt: TGTGCCAGCAGTTTAGGGCAGAACTATGGCTACACCTTC

j_gene: TRBJ1-3
d_gene: -
v_gene: TRBV11-2
abundance: few
CDR3aa: CASTGHQGVSGNTIYF
CDR3nt: TGTGCCAGCACGGGACACCAAGGAGTCTCTGGAAACACCATATATTTT

j_gene: TRBJ1-5
d_gene: -
v_gene: TRBV2
abundance: -
CDR3aa: CASSEGSGNQPQHF
CDR3nt: TGTGCCAGCAGTGAAGGGTCGGGGAATCAGCCCCAGCATTTT

j_gene: TRBJ2-1
d_gene: TRBD1
v_gene: TRBV30
abundance: -
CDR3aa: CAWSAVGQGGNEQFF
CDR3nt: TGTGCCTGGAGTGCAGTGGGACAGGGAGGCAATGAGCAGTTCTTC

j_gene: TRBJ1-3
d_gene: TRBD1
v_gene: TRBV2
abundance: -
CDR3aa: CASSKQGLDTIYF
CDR3nt: TGTGCCAGCAGTAAACAGGGGCTAGACACCATATATTTT

j_gene: TRBJ1-5
d_gene: -
v_gene: TRBV19
abundance: -
CDR3aa: CASNWRLGYSNQPQHF
CDR3nt: TGTGCCAGTAATTGGAGGCTAGGGTATAGCAATCAGCCCCAGCATTTT

j_gene: TRBJ1-5
d_gene: -
v_gene: TRBV27
abundance: -
CDR3aa: CASGLSNQPQHF
CDR3nt: TGTGCCAGCGGCCTTAGCAATCAGCCCCAGCATTTT

j_gene: TRBJ1-1
d_gene: TRBD1
v_gene: TRBV12-5
abundance: -
CDR3aa: CASGAGGPTEAFF
CDR3nt: TGTGCTAGTGGAGCAGGGGGCCCCACTGAAGCTTTCTTT

j_gene: TRBJ2-7
d_gene: -
v_gene: TRBV18
abundance: -
CDR3aa: CASSPARYEQYF
CDR3nt: TGTGCCAGCTCACCGGCGCGGTACGAGCAGTACTTC

j_gene: TRBJ2-1
d_gene: TRBD2
v_gene: TRBV27
abundance: -
CDR3aa: CASVRAGLASYNEQFF
CDR3nt: TGTGCCAGCGTAAGAGCGGGACTAGCGTCTTACAATGAGCAGTTCTTC

j_gene: TRBJ2-3
d_gene: -
v_gene: TRBV6-4
abundance: -
CDR3aa: CASSDSPTDTQYF
CDR3nt: TGTGCCAGCAGTGACTCTCCGACAGATACGCAGTATTTT

j_gene: TRBJ1-2
d_gene: -
v_gene: TRBV11-3
abundance: once
CDR3aa: CASSPWGQETYTF
CDR3nt: TGTGCCAGCAGCCCCTGGGGGCAGGAAACTTACACCTTC

j_gene: TRBJ2-7
d_gene: TRBD2
v_gene: TRBV6-5
abundance: once
CDR3aa: CASRHGTSGTREQYF
CDR3nt: TGTGCCAGCAGACACGGGACTAGCGGAACCCGTGAGCAGTACTTC

j_gene: TRBJ2-1
d_gene: -
v_gene: TRBV2
abundance: -
CDR3aa: CATTEVTSSYNEQFF
CDR3nt: TGTGCCACCACGGAGGTGACGAGCTCCTACAATGAGCAGTTCTTC

j_gene: TRBJ1-4
d_gene: TRBD1
v_gene: TRBV11-2
abundance: -
CDR3aa: CASSLEDRVAEKLFF
CDR3nt: TGTGCCAGCAGCTTAGAGGACAGGGTTGCCGAAAAACTGTTTTTT

j_gene: TRBJ1-4
d_gene: -
v_gene: TRBV28
abundance: -
CDR3aa: CASSSPGGGHEKLFF
CDR3nt: TGTGCCAGCAGCTCCCCGGGCGGAGGACATGAAAAACTGTTTTTT

j_gene: TRBJ2-1
d_gene: -
v_gene: TRBV6-5
abundance: -
CDR3aa: CASSYSRYNEQFF
CDR3nt: TGTGCCAGCAGTTACTCGAGATACAATGAGCAGTTCTTC

j_gene: TRBJ2-3
d_gene: TRBD2
v_gene: TRBV7-6
abundance: few
CDR3aa: CASSLLGLAGAVDTQYF
CDR3nt: TGTGCCAGCAGCTTATTGGGACTAGCGGGAGCTGTCGATACGCAGTATTTT

j_gene: TRBJ2-5
d_gene: TRBD2
v_gene: TRBV7-2
abundance: -
CDR3aa: CASSWASGLQETQYF
CDR3nt: TGTGCCAGCAGCTGGGCTAGCGGGCTCCAAGAGACCCAGTACTTC

j_gene: TRBJ2-2
d_gene: -
v_gene: TRBV6-5
abundance: -
CDR3aa: CASSSSGYYTGELFF
CDR3nt: TGTGCCAGCAGTTCATCAGGGTATTACACCGGGGAGCTGTTTTTT

j_gene: TRBJ2-5
d_gene: -
v_gene: TRBV30
abundance: -
CDR3aa: CAWSRGSGETQYF
CDR3nt: TGTGCCTGGAGTAGGGGGAGTGGGGAGACCCAGTACTTC